The 22 T cell receptor beta chains below were found in one sample sequenced in a study of T cell changes during pregnancy in multiple sclerosis. Sequencing used immunoSEQ multiplex PCR; TCRdb keeps in-frame clones, though not all of them. The sample consists of under 80,000 clones, 92% of them appearing once. Source: peripheral blood, taken after pregnancy. The receptors originated from a female donor in good health, enrolled as a control in a pregnancy study.

This chain connects TRBV9 to TRBJ2-1; D is perhaps TRBD1 (5 bases). The length of the CDR3 is 15 residues. Germline V gene data show CDR1 as SGDLS and CDR2 as YYNGEE. Between the trimmed V and J ends, which lost 0 bases and 3 bases, there was a span of 10 bases. The CDR3 spells CASSVGLGVYNEQFF. In DNA form, the CDR3 reads TGTGCCAGCAGCGTAGGGCTAGGGGTCTACAATGAGCAGTTCTTC.

The V call is TRBV4-1, the J call TRBJ2-2, with 9 bases fitting TRBD2. Germline V gene lookup returns CDR1 MGHRA and CDR2 YSYEKL. The CDR3 spans 16 residues. V lost 1 base, J lost 8 bases, and 8 bases stayed unmatched. The CDR3 is CASSQGASGKPGELFF. CDR3 DNA sequence: TGCGCCAGCAGCCAAGGGGCTAGCGGGAAACCTGGGGAGCTGTTTTTT.

This clone has a single count. The CDR3 loop reads CASSVGGGLAGIQYF. CDR3 bases: TGTGCCAGCAGCGTAGGGGGGGGACTAGCGGGAATCCAGTACTTC. The rearrangement joins TRBV9 to TRBJ2-5; 13 bases match TRBD2. With V trimmed by 0 bases and J by 10 bases, 6 bases remained unmatched. The CDR3 runs to 15 residues. CDR1 and CDR2 (germline): SGDLS, YYNGEE.

This rearrangement joins TRBV7-6 to TRBJ2-5; D possibly corresponds to TRBD1 (5 bases). V was trimmed by 5 bases and J by 1 base, leaving 14 bases between them. This CDR3 spans 15 amino acids. The germline V gene has CDR1 SGHVS and CDR2 FNYEAQ. The CDR3 loop is CASSRGLPLQETQYF. The CDR3 DNA sequence: TGTGCCAGCAGCAGGGGTCTCCCCCTCCAAGAGACCCAGTACTTC.

The gene calls are TRBV11-2 and TRBJ2-3; 7 positions agree with TRBD2. CDR3 length: 15 amino acids. CDR1 SGHAT and CDR2 FQNNGV come from the germline V gene. J gave up 4 bases and V 5 bases, and 9 bases lay outside the gene matches. CDR3 bases: TGTGCCAGCAGCCCTGGGTTGGGGGGGGCAGATACGCAGTATTTT. It translates to CASSPGLGGADTQYF.

This clone was counted a few times. The J gene is TRBJ1-1, the V gene TRBV21-1. TRBV21-1 is assigned pseudogene status. The CDR3 loop spans 12 amino acids. CDR3 sequence reads: CAGEGRDTEAFF. The DNA for the CDR3 is TGTGCCGGGGAAGGGAGGGACACTGAAGCTTTCTTT.

This clone was recorded once. Additional DNA sequences in this sample encode the identical CDR3. The chain is built from TRBV18 and TRBJ2-3, with 10 bases fitting TRBD1. Per the germline V gene, CDR1 is KGHSH and CDR2 is LQKENI. The V and J ends lost 3 bases and 3 bases, in that order; junction bases with no gene match: 3. The CDR3 sequence is 15 residues long. In nucleotides, the CDR3 is TGTGCCAGCTCACCTCGGACAGGGGGGACAGATACGCAGTATTTT. Translated: CASSPRTGGTDTQYF.

The sample holds a few counts of this clone. This chain joins TRBV2 and TRBJ2-1; 8 bases are shared with TRBD2. From germline, CDR1 is SNHLY and CDR2 FYNNEI. The V segment lost 5 bases and the J segment 3 bases; nucleotides outside the gene matches: 12. This CDR3 comprises 17 residues. The CDR3 sequence: CASSNLEAGALYNEQFF. DNA for the CDR3: TGTGCCAGCAGTAATCTCGAAGCGGGAGCCCTCTACAATGAGCAGTTCTTC.

The rearrangement uses TRBV18 and TRBJ2-7; 12 positions agree with TRBD2. Losses at the gene ends were 5 bases for V and 6 bases for J; bases not matched to a gene: 5. CDR1 and CDR2 from the germline V gene are KGHSH and LQKENI. The CDR3 runs to 14 residues. As DNA, the CDR3 is TGTGCCAGCTCATCTACTAGCGGGGGGATCGAGCAGTACTTC. This encodes CASSSTSGGIEQYF.

The chain has TRBV5-5 and TRBJ1-4; 7 bases agree with TRBD1. The CDR3 is 15 residues long. J lost 1 base, V lost 3 bases, and 3 bases had no gene match. Germline-derived CDR1 and CDR2 are SGHKS and YYEKEE (reference sequence). The CDR3 loop reads CASSSRQGTNEKLFF. The CDR3 DNA sequence: TGTGCCAGCAGCTCCAGACAGGGAACTAATGAAAAACTGTTTTTT. The full variable domain, completed using reference TRBV5-5 and TRBJ1-4, is DAGVTQSPTHLIKTRGQQVTLRCSPISGHKSVSWYQQVLGQGPQFIFQYYEKEERGRGNFPDRFSARQFPNYSSELNVNALLLGDSALYLCASSSRQGTNEKLFFGSGTQLSVL.

The rearrangement links TRBV19 to TRBJ1-1; the match to TRBD1 covers 8 bases. Trimming removed 6 bases from V and 0 bases from J; junction bases left unmatched: 3. Germline values: CDR1 LNHDA, CDR2 SQIVND (reference sequence). The CDR3 runs 14 residues. In DNA, the CDR3 is TGTGCCAGTAGACGACAGGGGCTGAACACTGAAGCTTTCTTT. This gives the protein CASRRQGLNTEAFF.

CDR3 amino acids: CASSAGVGTYEQYF. The DNA of the CDR3 is TGTGCCAGCAGTGCAGGGGTAGGTACCTACGAGCAGTACTTC. This chain connects TRBV27 to TRBJ2-7; weak D call: TRBD1 (6 bases). CDR1 is MNHEY, CDR2 SMNVEV, per germline (reference sequence). The CDR3 totals 14 residues. Trimming stripped 5 bases from V and 2 bases from J, with 13 bases between.

The rearrangement links TRBV5-1 to TRBJ2-1; a weak D match, TRBD2 (5 bases). Germline CDR1 is SGHRS and CDR2 is YFSETQ. CDR3 length equals 14 residues. V lost 1 base, J lost 4 bases, and 9 bases lay in between. CDR3 in amino acids: CASSLLLAYNEQFF. In nucleotides, the CDR3 is TGCGCCAGCAGCTTGTTGCTAGCTTACAATGAGCAGTTCTTC.

This sequence joins TRBV27 and TRBJ2-1; perhaps TRBD2 as D (5 bases). Germline V gene data show CDR1 as MNHEY and CDR2 as SMNVEV (reference sequence). Trimming pared 8 bases from V and 0 bases from J, leaving 14 bases between. The CDR3 sequence is 15 residues long. The DNA of the CDR3 is TGTGCCAGCTCCCAATATCGGGGCTCCTACAATGAGCAGTTCTTC. This codes for CASSQYRGSYNEQFF.

The chain joins TRBV6-5 to TRBJ1-1; 8 bases map to TRBD1. The V segment lost 2 bases and the J segment 4 bases; nucleotides outside the gene matches: 6. This CDR3 is 15 amino acids long. From germline, CDR1 is MNHEY and CDR2 SVGAGI. The CDR3 region has the DNA TGTGCCAGCAGTTACACGGACAGGGTGGGCACTGAAGCTTTCTTT. It is translated as CASSYTDRVGTEAFF.

This sequence joins TRBV15 and TRBJ1-2, with 9 bases that match TRBD1. The germline gives CDR1 LNHNV, CDR2 YYDKDF (reference sequence). After removal of 4 bases from V and 5 bases from J, the junction contained 8 bases not matched to a gene. There are 15 residues in the CDR3. The CDR3, as DNA: TGTGCCACCAGCAAGTCACGGGACAGGGAATATGGCTACACCTTC. It encodes CATSKSRDREYGYTF. Complete variable domain (other parts from reference TRBV15 and TRBJ1-2): DAMVIQNPRYQVTQFGKPVTLSCSQTLNHNVMYWYQQKSSQAPKLLFHYYDKDFNNEADTPDNFQSRRPNTSFCFLDIRSPGLGDTAMYLCATSKSRDREYGYTFGSGTRLTVV.

The chain uses TRBV28 and TRBJ2-1, with 9 positions matching TRBD2. V was pared by 9 bases and J by 7 bases, with 7 bases of the junction left unmatched. This CDR3 is 13 amino acids long. CDR1 is MDHEN, CDR2 SYDVKM, per germline. The CDR3 coding sequence is TGTGCCAGTCTAGCGGGAAGGGGGAATGAGCAGTTCTTC. It translates to CASLAGRGNEQFF.

This chain links TRBV7-9 with TRBJ2-1; a weak D match, TRBD2 (5 bases). V lost 1 base and J 8 bases, leaving 9 bases between the germline ends. The CDR3 length is 13 residues. Germline V lookup: CDR1 SEHNR, CDR2 FQNEAQ (reference sequence). The CDR3: CASSLGGVDEQFF. CDR3 DNA sequence: TGTGCCAGCAGCTTAGGGGGAGTGGATGAGCAGTTCTTC.

V is TRBV7-2 and J is TRBJ2-3, with D maybe TRBD2 (5 bases). Looked up from germline, CDR1 is SGHTA and CDR2 is FQGNSA. The CDR3 has 13 residues. V lost 5 bases and J 5 bases, leaving 11 bases between the germline ends. The CDR3 protein is CASSVTRGDTQYF. The DNA of the CDR3 is TGTGCCAGCAGCGTAACACGGGGAGATACGCAGTATTTT.

The V gene is TRBV10-1, the J gene TRBJ2-7; D perhaps matches TRBD1 (6 bases). The CDR3 runs to 14 residues. V was cut by 4 bases and J by 2 bases, with 12 bases left in between. CDR1 is WNHNN, CDR2 SYGVQD, per germline (reference sequence). CDR3 nucleotide sequence: TGCGCCAGCAGTGCCCGGACAGCGACCTACGAGCAGTACTTC. It codes for CASSARTATYEQYF.

V is TRBV11-1 and J is TRBJ2-3, with 7 bases fitting TRBD1. CDR3 length: 15 residues. The ends lost 6 bases at V and 0 bases at J; junction bases unmatched: 6. Germline V gene data show CDR1 as SGHAT and CDR2 as FQDESV (reference sequence). Here the CDR3 DNA reads TGTGCCAGCAGTCCGGACAGGTCTAGCACAGATACGCAGTATTTT. Translated: CASSPDRSSTDTQYF.

The rearrangement links TRBV14 to TRBJ1-3; 8 bases line up with TRBD1. Germline V gene data show CDR1 as SGHDN and CDR2 as FVKESK. The CDR3 loop spans 15 amino acids. Losses at the gene ends were 4 bases for V and 2 bases for J; bases not matched to a gene: 4. The CDR3 region is CASSPQGGPGNTIYF. The CDR3 nucleotides are TGTGCCAGCAGCCCACAGGGGGGGCCTGGAAACACCATATATTTT.